These 12 T cell receptor beta chains were all obtained from the same sample, sequenced in a study of blood T cell repertoires in COVID-19 (dated by TCRdb to about 2020). Library preparation used the immunoSEQ multiplex PCR assay. TCRdb re-hosts the immuneACCESS table, in-frame sequences only. Its copies lack some clones; in the studies checked, an unresolved V gene accounts for under half of them, and the cause for the rest is not known. The sample contains around 100,000 clones, about 85% of them found a single time. 3% to 3.5% of the sample is held by the ten biggest clonotypes. The source material was peripheral blood. The receptors here all came from a man aged 45-60 years in a cohort sampled during active COVID-19.

This clone was seen a handful of times. The V gene is TRBV4-2, the J gene TRBJ1-1, with 7 bases lining up with TRBD1. Germline-derived CDR1 and CDR2 are LGHNA and YNFKEQ. V lost 1 base, J lost 0 bases, and 5 bases stayed unmatched. This CDR3 region has 16 residues. The CDR3 coding sequence is TGTGCCAGCAGCCAAGCATGGGGACAGATGAACACTGAAGCTTTCTTT. This sequence encodes CASSQAWGQMNTEAFF.

This chain joins TRBV28 and TRBJ1-5; 9 bases fit TRBD1. Germline V gives CDR1 MDHEN, CDR2 SYDVKM. The CDR3 is 17 residues long. The ends lost 8 bases at V and 0 bases at J; junction bases unmatched: 11. CDR3 nucleotides: TGTGCCAGCCGTGGACAGGGGCGAGGGAATAGCAATCAGCCCCAGCATTTT. It is translated as CASRGQGRGNSNQPQHF.

V is TRBV6-2 or TRBV6-3 and J is TRBJ2-7, with a possible D match to TRBD2 (6 bases). The germline V gene encodes CDR1 MNHEY and CDR2 SVGEGT. Trimming removed 5 bases at V and 0 bases at J, with 14 bases between. The CDR3 spans 15 residues. The CDR3 protein is CASSIRDSYSYEQYF. CDR3 DNA: TGTGCCAGCAGTATCCGGGACTCTTACTCCTACGAGCAGTACTTC.

The sample holds a few counts of this clone. The chain combines TRBV28 with TRBJ1-2, with 7 bases that match TRBD1. Germline lookup yields CDR1 MDHEN and CDR2 SYDVKM. The CDR3 is 14 amino acids. V shed 5 bases, J shed 8 bases, and the junction held 11 bases outside the gene matches. The CDR3 DNA reads TGTGCCAGCAGTCCCCACCAGGGGGGTTGGGGCTACACCTTC. Protein product: CASSPHQGGWGYTF.

V gene TRBV6-9 combines with J gene TRBJ1-2, with 7 bases lining up with TRBD1. The trim removed 6 bases at V and 3 bases at J, leaving 7 bases unmatched. The CDR3 has 14 amino acids. Germline CDR1 is MNHGY and CDR2 is SVAAGI. The CDR3 spells CASSPDRRDYGYTF. The CDR3 bases are TGTGCCAGCAGCCCGGACAGGAGGGACTATGGCTACACCTTC.

V and J are TRBV5-1 and TRBJ1-2; D remains ambiguous. The CDR3 is 15 amino acids. Germline V gives CDR1 SGHRS, CDR2 YFSETQ. Between the trimmed V and J ends, which lost 0 bases and 2 bases, there was a span of 11 bases. CDR3 in amino acids: CASSLDGSRNYGYTF. In DNA form, the CDR3 reads TGCGCCAGCAGCTTGGATGGGAGCAGGAACTATGGCTACACCTTC.

The chain combines TRBV2 with TRBJ1-6; perhaps TRBD1 as D (5 bases). There are 14 residues in the CDR3. Germline V CDR1 and CDR2: SNHLY, FYNNEI. V lost 3 bases and J 8 bases, leaving 11 bases between the germline ends. Written as DNA, the CDR3 is TGTGCCAGCAGTGAGCCGGGGGAGGATTCACCCCTCCACTTT. Amino acid sequence: CASSEPGEDSPLHF.

Only a few counts were recorded for this clone. The CDR3 reads CASSLRGGGTGELFF. The DNA of the CDR3 is TGTGCCAGCAGCCTCAGGGGCGGAGGCACCGGGGAGCTGTTTTTT. This rearrangement joins TRBV11-3 to TRBJ2-2; D perhaps matches TRBD1 (6 bases). This CDR3 spans 15 amino acids. In germline, CDR1 is SGHNT, CDR2 YENEEA. Trimming left V 5 bases short and J 4 bases short, with 14 bases between.

The chain is built from TRBV6-5 and TRBJ2-7; D might be TRBD1 (7 bases). Trimming cost V 11 bases and J 3 bases, with 14 bases left between them. This CDR3 spans 12 amino acids. The germline V gene encodes CDR1 MNHEY and CDR2 SVGAGI. The CDR3 loop reads CAGGDSDYEQYV. In nucleotides, the CDR3 is TGTGCCGGAGGGGACAGTGACTACGAGCAGTACGTC.

This clone occurred once. This chain uses TRBV18 with TRBJ2-5, with 7 bases lining up with TRBD1. V gave up 7 bases and J gave up 5 bases; unmatched junction bases: 7. This CDR3 has 13 residues. Germline-derived CDR1 and CDR2 are KGHSH and LQKENI. The CDR3 DNA reads as TGTGCCAGCTTAGGGACAGCGACGGAGACCCAGTACTTC. It encodes CASLGTATETQYF.

The gene calls are TRBV11-3 and TRBJ2-5, with 11 bases lining up with TRBD1. Losses at the gene ends were 0 bases for V and 4 bases for J; bases not matched to a gene: 7. The V gene's germline CDR1 is SGHNT and CDR2 YENEEA. The CDR3 consists of 17 residues. The CDR3 DNA reads TGTGCCAGCAGCTTAGACCGCCCGGGACAGGGGGGAGAGACCCAGTACTTC. Amino acids: CASSLDRPGQGGETQYF.

J is TRBJ2-2 and V is TRBV7-3; D is possibly TRBD1 (6 bases). The length of the CDR3 is 15 residues. Trimming shortened V by 2 bases and J by 0 bases, and 7 bases separated the two germline ends. Germline V gene sequence: CDR1 SGHTA, CDR2 FQGTGA. The CDR3 DNA reads TGTGCCAGCAGCTTACAGGGGCCGAACACCGGGGAGCTGTTTTTT. This sequence encodes CASSLQGPNTGELFF.